This TCR beta chain is drawn from a study of cytomegalovirus exposure and HLA in healthy donors. Study-level background: Unique TCRs numbering roughly 85 million, obtained from HLA-typed donors, made up an early data release. Study-wide findings and caveats: Later analysis identified several of the most significant clusters that appeared linked to common viral pathogens.

Trimming at V came to 7 bases and at J to 8 bases, leaving 7 bases not matched to a gene. This CDR3 spans 13 amino acids. Looked up from germline, CDR1 is SNHLY and CDR2 is FYNNEI. Concerning this clone itself: Its antigen is unknown.

PCR was performed using 60 Vbeta and 13 Jbeta primers. Assay: immunoSEQ multiplex PCR; the TCRdb copy retains only in-frame clones and omits some. The sample holds about 170,000 clones, roughly 80% seen once. The rearrangement links TRBV2 to TRBJ1-2; 10 nucleotides agree with TRBD1. The sample was PBMCs. The TCR was taken from a man under 40 in good health and CMV-seropositive. The CDR3 nucleotides read TGTGCCAGCATAAGACAGGGGGCGTCGGGCTACACCTTC. As protein: CASIRQGASGYTF.